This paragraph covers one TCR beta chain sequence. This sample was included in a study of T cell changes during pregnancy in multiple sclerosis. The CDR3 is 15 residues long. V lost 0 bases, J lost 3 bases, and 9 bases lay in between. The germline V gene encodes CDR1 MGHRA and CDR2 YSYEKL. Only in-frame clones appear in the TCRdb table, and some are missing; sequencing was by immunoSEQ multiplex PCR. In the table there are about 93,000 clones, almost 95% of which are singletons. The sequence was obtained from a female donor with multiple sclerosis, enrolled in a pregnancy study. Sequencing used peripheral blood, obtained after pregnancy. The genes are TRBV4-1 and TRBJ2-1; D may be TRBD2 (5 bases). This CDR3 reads CASSQEDGIYNEQFF. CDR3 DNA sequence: TGCGCCAGCAGCCAAGAGGACGGGATCTACAATGAGCAGTTCTTC.